A single TCR beta chain is shown here with its context. The record originates from a study of T-cell memory formation after mild COVID-19. Each CDR3 protein is one row after TCRdb ran MiXCR on the 5' RACE reads. Among a few hundred thousand distinct CDR3 sequences listed, around 21% were seen once. The CDR3 is 15 amino acids. V lost 1 base and J lost 10; bases outside the gene matches: 11. Germline lookup yields CDR1 SEHNR and CDR2 FQNEAQ (reference sequence). The sample was PBMCs or a T cell subset sorted from them (not recorded which). The TCR comes from an adult woman who had mild COVID-19 (a few samples of this study predate the infection). Cell type and time point are not known. The chain has TRBV7-9 and TRBJ2-3; the match to TRBD2 covers 7 bases. The CDR3 DNA follows: TGTGCCAGCAGCTTAGTTGGGGGGGGAAGGGAAGCGCAGTATTTT. It translates to CASSLVGGGREAQYF.